This T cell receptor beta chain was recorded in a study of blood T cell repertoires in COVID-19 (dated by TCRdb to 2018 to 2021). For the wider study: The collaborator samples originated in the United States, Italy and Spain and spanned the acute and convalescent phases of COVID-19. The prospective study material was composed of cDNA or gDNA derived from T cells, B-cell-depleted T cells, or PBMCs. Subjects who had been exposed to COVID-19, were actively infected with it, or had recovered from it provided the deeply sampled blood TCRbeta repertoires that made up the dataset. The repertoires were made available in a free public database intended to serve as a resource for research on the immune response to SARS-CoV-2. The samples were drawn from the first 160 participants of the ongoing ImmuneRACE study and from 950 to 1,500 subjects provided by 6 global collaborators. A de-identified subject ID, COVID-19 status, age in years and sex were almost always included in the sample metadata. Where available, HLA class I and class II types were taken from metadata supplied by the sample provider and were not determined by assay-based typing.

TCRbeta CDR3 regions were amplified from genomic DNA using the immunoSEQ Assay, a bias-controlled multiplex PCR. The original pipeline was this. Nucleated cell counts per sample were estimated from amplification of reference gene primers within the assay. Sequence reads were collapsed and filtered to measure the absolute abundance of every unique TCRbeta CDR3 rearrangement. For each sample, productive Simpson clonality was calculated by taking the square root of Simpson's diversity index across productive rearrangements. This is the immuneACCESS table as TCRdb keeps it, with only in-frame sequences that have V and J called. A part of the clones is gone; compared with another copy, unresolved V genes explain less than half, and the rest is unexplained. V, J and clone size were drawn from that table, and D and trimming were deduced from the DNA. For this sample there are under 350,000 clones; about 86% appear just once. The ten largest clones capture around 4.2% of the sample.

Enrolling through a virtual design, the prospective study's participants ranged in age from about 18 to 89 years and lived across more than 20 United States geographic areas. In the prospective study, cohorts were assigned on the basis of participant-reported clinical history obtained from a screening survey and a study questionnaire. Mobile phlebotomists in the prospective study collected whole blood, serum and a nasopharyngeal or oropharyngeal swab from every participant. Prospective study participants could optionally give additional blood draws and questionnaires over a 2-month period. Blood samples from the prospective study were shipped frozen or at room temperature prior to DNA extraction. As concerns this clone: Its specific antigen is unknown. Its ends do not fully match the called genes, so a read error is possible.

The germline V gene (reference sequence) specifies SSHAT as CDR1 and FNYEAQ as CDR2. From the cysteine up to the phenylalanine, the CDR3 has a length of 13 residues. The DNA shown is the 39-base CDR3, in frame from base 1. What the work shows at the level of the full study, not this receptor alone: The quantity of clinical and demographic metadata differed by source and by participant and was supplied without curation.

The sequencing sample was made of PBMCs or T cells enriched from blood (not recorded which). The chain is assembled from TRBV7-7 and TRBJ1-1, with 7 bases aligning to TRBD1. This receptor was taken from a woman aged 35 to 49 with acute COVID-19. The DNA sequence is TGTGCTAGCAGCCGGACAGGGAACACTGAAGCTTTCTTT. Its protein reads: CASSRTGNTEAFF.